A selection of T cell receptor beta chains follows, all from one sample in a study of shared clonotypes between healthy human individuals. The table came from immunoSEQ multiplex PCR; TCRdb's copy has only in-frame clones and leaves some out. The sample consists of about 1.1 million clones, about 80% of them appearing once. The sample was memory CD4+ T cells from PBMCs. The receptors were sampled from a man aged 18 to 35 in good health. Some clones in this sample may be carry-over from other donors' samples. Each CDR3 is given with its conserved first and last residue. D genes are given only for firm matches. A row's size may be missing; if present it is once, few, many or a size class.

d_gene,j_gene,v_gene,abundance,CDR3aa,CDR3nt
NA,TRBJ1-2,TRBV7-3,NA,CASSLGRADGYTF,TGTGCCAGCAGCTTGGGACGGGCGGATGGCTACACCTTC
NA,TRBJ2-2,TRBV11-3,once,CASSPDTRGGELFF,TGTGCCAGCAGCCCGGACACACGGGGCGGGGAGCTGTTTTTT
NA,TRBJ1-4,TRBV21-1,NA,CASSMLGQPNNEKLFF,TGTGCCAGCAGCATGCTTGGACAGCCTAATAATGAAAAACTGTTTTTT
TRBD2,TRBJ2-2,TRBV2,NA,CASSQTSGRGGGELFF,TGTGCCAGCAGCCAGACTAGCGGGAGAGGAGGCGGGGAGCTGTTTTTT
NA,TRBJ2-3,TRBV7-3,NA,CASSLTAPDTQYF,TGTGCCAGCAGCTTAACGGCCCCAGATACGCAGTATTTT
TRBD1,TRBJ2-7,TRBV6-1,NA,CASSEGGQGPYEQYF,TGTGCCAGCAGTGAGGGGGGACAGGGTCCCTACGAGCAGTACTTC
NA,TRBJ2-3,TRBV6-5,NA,CASSYPGADTQYF,TGTGCCAGCAGTTACCCTGGGGCAGATACGCAGTATTTT
TRBD2,TRBJ2-3,TRBV6-5,NA,CASNSGRTDTQYF,TGTGCCAGCAATAGCGGGAGGACAGATACGCAGTATTTT
NA,TRBJ2-1,TRBV7-9,NA,CASSTDRAYNEQFF,TGTGCCAGCAGCACGGACAGAGCCTACAATGAGCAGTTCTTC
TRBD1,TRBJ1-2,TRBV19,NA,CASRDREAVYGYTF,TGTGCCAGTAGGGACAGGGAGGCGGTCTATGGCTACACCTTC
NA,TRBJ1-3,TRBV7-3,NA,CASSLNRGNTIYF,TGTGCCAGCAGCCTGAATCGGGGAAACACCATATATTTT
TRBD1,TRBJ1-1,TRBV25-1,few,CASSETGENTEAFF,TGTGCCAGCAGTGAGACAGGGGAGAACACTGAAGCTTTCTTT
NA,TRBJ1-1,TRBV18,few,CASSPTDIRVANTEAFF,TGTGCCAGCTCACCGACGGACATTAGGGTTGCGAACACTGAAGCTTTCTTT
NA,TRBJ1-3,TRBV6-6,NA,CASSYSSTSGNTIYF,TGTGCCAGCAGTTACTCGAGTACCTCTGGAAACACCATATATTTT
NA,TRBJ1-3,TRBV30,NA,CAWGVSGNTIYF,TGTGCCTGGGGGGTCTCTGGAAACACCATATATTTT
TRBD1,TRBJ1-1,TRBV28,NA,CASSTGTGAIEAFF,TGTGCCAGCAGTACCGGGACAGGGGCAATAGAAGCTTTCTTT
TRBD2,TRBJ2-5,TRBV19,once,CASYSGLAGGGTQYF,TGTGCCAGTTACTCGGGACTAGCGGGAGGGGGCACCCAGTACTTC
NA,TRBJ2-3,TRBV28,NA,CASRPGHSTDTQYF,TGTGCCAGCAGACCGGGACATAGCACAGATACGCAGTATTTT
TRBD2,TRBJ2-7,TRBV10-3,NA,CAISDGRRGGYDEQYF,TGTGCCATCAGTGATGGAAGGAGGGGAGGGTACGACGAGCAGTACTTC
TRBD1,TRBJ1-5,TRBV18,NA,CASSTGLDQPQHF,TGTGCCAGCTCGACAGGGTTGGATCAGCCCCAGCATTTT
TRBD1,TRBJ1-1,TRBV4-3,NA,CASSQGNRGFGNTEAFF,TGCGCCAGCAGCCAAGGGAACAGGGGTTTTGGGAACACTGAAGCTTTCTTT